Listed here are 30 T cell receptor beta chains from one sample, sequenced in a study of CD8+CD57+ T cells in acquired aplastic anemia. TCR beta VDJ and CDR3 were profiled, and genomic DNA was the template. Each CDR3 protein gets one entry after TCRdb re-called the reads with MiXCR. This sample has 300,000 or so distinct CDR3 sequences, with around three fifths found just once. Patients sequenced had flow cytometry evidence of CD8+CD57+ cell expansion. Material: sorted CD4+, CD8+, or CD8+CD57+ T cells (not recorded which) from PBMCs. These receptors all stem from a human donor with aplastic anemia.

The gene calls are TRBV24-1 and TRBJ2-1, with a possible D match to TRBD1 (6 bases). Germline-derived CDR1 and CDR2 are KGHDR and SFDVKD. The CDR3 has 11 amino acids. Trimming cost V 6 bases and J 7 bases, with 6 bases left between them. As DNA, the CDR3 is TGTGCCACCAGTAGGGGGAATGAGCAGTTCTTC. This gives the protein CATSRGNEQFF.

This chain connects TRBV10-3 to TRBJ1-1, with 9 nucleotides matching TRBD1. Germline-derived CDR1 and CDR2 are ENHRY and SYGVKD. After removal of 5 bases from V and 1 base from J, the junction contained 5 bases not matched to a gene. The CDR3 runs to 15 residues. The CDR3 region has the DNA TGTGCCATCAGTACTGACAGGGGGAGGAACACTGAAGCTTTCTTT. As protein: CAISTDRGRNTEAFF.

As for this clonotype: At one boundary the junction diverges from the germline segment, which might be a read error. The gene calls are TRBV29-1 and TRBJ2-5, with 8 bases lining up with TRBD2. CDR3 length: 11 residues. CDR1 and CDR2 from the germline V gene are SQVTM and ANQGSEA. Written as DNA, the CDR3 is TGCAGCGTTGAACTAGCGGGCCCCCTTAGCTTC. It is translated as CSVELAGPLSF.

The chain has TRBV11-3 and TRBJ2-7; D not certain. The CDR3 consists of 13 residues. Deletions cut 4 bases from V and 7 bases from J, with 14 bases between. Germline CDR1 SGHNT, CDR2 YENEEA. The CDR3 nucleotides read TGTGCCAGCAGCTCCCAGGCTGGGTCTGAGCAGTACTTC. Its protein is CASSSQAGSEQYF.

The V call is TRBV20-1, the J call TRBJ1-1; 8 bases are shared with TRBD1. The junction had 15 bases not matched to a gene; V was cut back by 0 bases and J by 6 bases. Per germline, CDR1 DFQATT and CDR2 SNEGSKA (reference sequence). The length of the CDR3 is 17 residues. The CDR3 coding sequence is TGCAGTGCTAGAGATACCGGCCTTACAGGGGGTAACCCTGAAGCTTTCTTT. It specifies CSARDTGLTGGNPEAFF.

The chain recombines TRBV7-8 with TRBJ1-5; 7 nucleotides align to TRBD1. Germline-derived CDR1 and CDR2 are SGHVS and FQNEAQ. V dropped 0 bases and J dropped 3; count of bases not matched to a gene: 8. The CDR3 has 17 residues. CDR3 residues: CASSLAGGGVTNQPQHF. Written as DNA, the CDR3 is TGTGCCAGCAGCTTAGCGGGAGGGGGCGTAACCAATCAGCCCCAGCATTTT.

Ten or more counts support this clonotype. The chain has TRBV5-1 and TRBJ1-1; D not resolved. V was clipped by 0 bases and J by 6 bases, with 15 bases between them. The CDR3 extends over 15 amino acids. The germline V gene has CDR1 SGHRS and CDR2 YFSETQ. The CDR3 sequence: CASSLGFVGFAEAFF. The CDR3 DNA follows: TGCGCCAGCAGCTTGGGTTTCGTCGGGTTCGCTGAAGCTTTCTTT.

J is TRBJ2-1 and V is TRBV7-9, with no clear D. Trimming removed 5 bases at V and 5 bases at J, with 16 bases between. Germline CDR1 reads SEHNR; CDR2 reads FQNEAQ (reference sequence). The CDR3 is made up of 15 amino acids. The CDR3 sequence: CASSPWSSSNNEQFF. The CDR3 nucleotides read TGTGCCAGCAGCCCTTGGTCCAGTTCTAACAATGAGCAGTTCTTC.

This clonotype showed up just a few times. V gene TRBV7-8 combines with J gene TRBJ2-1; 7 nucleotides agree with TRBD2. Germline values: CDR1 SGHVS, CDR2 FQNEAQ. V trimming: 1 base; J trimming: 5 bases; junction bases outside the gene matches: 11. The length of the CDR3 is 17 residues. The CDR3: CASSLDPGLVRDNEQFF. CDR3 nucleotides: TGTGCCAGCAGCTTAGACCCAGGACTAGTTCGGGACAATGAGCAGTTCTTC.

On this clonotype: One end of the junction does not line up with germline, which may come from a read error. The rearrangement joins TRBV12-3 or TRBV12-4 to TRBJ2-6; 7 nucleotides line up with TRBD2. CDR3 length equals 15 residues. The CDR3 sequence is CASSPVGSGADVLTF. As DNA, the CDR3 is TGTGCCAGCAGCCCTGTCGGGAGCGGGGCCGACGTCCTGACTTTC.

CDR3 DNA: TGTGCCAGTAGGCACGGGAGCGCAGGTCTACCTTTCTTT. This gives the protein CASRHGSAGLPFF. This chain uses TRBV19 with TRBJ1-1; D is undetermined. This CDR3 has 13 amino acids. The germline V gene has CDR1 LNHDA and CDR2 SQIVND (reference sequence). V was trimmed by 6 bases and J by 12 bases, leaving 20 bases between them. Together with reference TRBV19 and TRBJ1-1, the CDR3 gives the full variable domain: DGGITQSPKYLFRKEGQNVTLSCEQNLNHDAMYWYRQDPGQGLRLIYYSQIVNDFQKGDIAEGYSVSREKKESFPLTVTSAQKNPTAFYLCASRHGSAGLPFFGQGTRLTVV.

The CDR3 loop is CASSSEGLAGGEVTDTQYF. The DNA of the CDR3 is TGTGCCAGCAGCTCCGAAGGACTAGCGGGAGGTGAAGTCACAGATACGCAGTATTTT. The chain is built from TRBV12-1 and TRBJ2-3; the table names TRBD2, a call not compared with the DNA. TRBV12-1 is annotated as a pseudogene. The CDR3 sequence is 19 residues long.

The gene calls are TRBV24-1 and TRBJ1-2; 8 bases match TRBD1. The trim removed 5 bases at V and 2 bases at J, leaving 12 bases unmatched. The V gene's germline CDR1 is KGHDR and CDR2 SFDVKD. The CDR3 extends over 17 amino acids. CDR3 nucleotides: TGTGCCACCAGTGCCCCCGGGGGACAGGTGACAAACTATGGCTACACCTTC. Residues: CATSAPGGQVTNYGYTF.

Notes on this clonotype: Being one base from a much bigger clone, this may be a read error. The V and J genes are TRBV10-3 and TRBJ1-1, with a possible D match to TRBD1 (5 bases). From germline, CDR1 is ENHRY and CDR2 SYGVKD. V was clipped by 6 bases and J by 0 bases, with 5 bases between them. The length of the CDR3 is 12 residues. CDR3 amino acids: CAIRDMNTEAFF. CDR3 bases: TGTGCCATCAGGGACATGAACACTGAAGCTTTCTTT.

The sample holds a few counts of this clonotype. J is TRBJ2-7 and V is TRBV15; 7 nucleotides agree with TRBD1. There are 14 residues in the CDR3. Germline assignment: CDR1 LNHNV and CDR2 YYDKDF (reference sequence). Trimming cost V 5 bases and J 1 base; bases outside gene matches: 5. Here the CDR3 reads CATSGDSESYEQYF. CDR3 sequence (DNA): TGTGCCACCAGCGGGGACAGCGAATCCTACGAGCAGTACTTC.

This chain uses TRBV12-3 or TRBV12-4 with TRBJ2-7; possible D gene TRBD1, 5 bases. The germline V and J ends were trimmed by 5 bases and 3 bases, with 14 bases remaining between them. The CDR3 has 14 residues. CDR3 sequence reads: CASSPWTRHYEQYF. The CDR3 nucleotides are TGTGCCAGCAGTCCATGGACACGACACTACGAGCAGTACTTC.

V usage is TRBV5-5 and J usage is TRBJ2-6; 8 bases map to TRBD1. This CDR3 contains 16 residues. After removal of 4 bases from V and 4 bases from J, the junction contained 7 bases not matched to a gene. Germline V lookup: CDR1 SGHKS, CDR2 YYEKEE (reference sequence). CDR3 in DNA: TGTGCCAGCAGCCGCTGGACAGGGAACGGGGCCAACGTCCTGACTTTC. Its translation is CASSRWTGNGANVLTF.

This clonotype was counted between two and nine times. CDR3 coding DNA: TGTGCCAGCAGCCAAGAAGGCGGACTAGTCCACGAGCAGTACTTC. The encoded protein is CASSQEGGLVHEQYF. The chain couples TRBV4-2 to TRBJ2-7; 7 nucleotides match TRBD2. Germline V gene data show CDR1 as LGHNA and CDR2 as YNFKEQ. V lost 0 bases, J lost 5 bases, and 7 bases stayed unmatched. The CDR3 is 15 residues long.

This clonotype was seen ten or more times. The gene calls are TRBV28 and TRBJ2-5; no clear D gene. Deletions cut 7 bases from V and 6 bases from J, with 12 bases between. Germline V gene data show CDR1 as MDHEN and CDR2 as SYDVKM. CDR3 length: 12 residues. Here the CDR3 DNA reads TGTGCCAGCACTGGGTTCGTTAAGACCCAGTACTTC. Protein product: CASTGFVKTQYF.

The sample holds a few counts of this clonotype. This rearrangement joins TRBV7-9 to TRBJ2-1, with 7 positions matching TRBD2. V was pared by 5 bases and J by 8 bases, with 3 bases of the junction left unmatched. The CDR3 consists of 12 residues. Germline CDR1 and CDR2: SEHNR and FQNEAQ (reference sequence). CDR3 sequence: CASSGTSDEQFF. As DNA, the CDR3 is TGTGCCAGCAGCGGTACTAGCGATGAGCAGTTCTTC.

On this clonotype itself: At one of its ends the junction is not consistent with the germline gene, which may arise from a read error. This chain links TRBV7-7 with TRBJ2-5, with TRBD2 matching 7 bases. The CDR3 extends over 16 amino acids. From germline, CDR1 is SSHAT and CDR2 FNYEAQ (reference sequence). The CDR3 DNA sequence: TGTGCTAGCAGCTTAGTGGCGGGAGTCACTCTAGAGACCCAGTACTTC. This codes for CASSLVAGVTLETQYF.

The CDR3: CASSQPGQGGYYEQYF. The DNA for the CDR3 is TGCGCCAGCAGCCAACCCGGACAGGGAGGTTACTACGAGCAGTACTTC. The V and J genes are TRBV4-3 and TRBJ2-7; TRBD1 agrees at 8 bases. V trimming: 2 bases; J trimming: 3 bases; junction bases outside the gene matches: 9. Germline V CDR1 and CDR2: LGHNA, YSLEER. The CDR3 is made up of 16 amino acids.

The chain carries TRBV19 and TRBJ2-1; D not resolved. The CDR3 extends over 15 amino acids. Trimming took 3 bases from V and 6 from J, leaving 15 bases between them. Germline CDR1 LNHDA, CDR2 SQIVND (reference sequence). The chain's CDR3 is CASSIVSRVVNEQFF. CDR3 in DNA: TGTGCCAGTAGTATTGTTAGTCGCGTTGTCAATGAGCAGTTCTTC.

This clonotype was detected many times. The V and J genes are TRBV6-5 and TRBJ2-6; D is unresolved. The germline V gene has CDR1 MNHEY and CDR2 SVGAGI. Deletions cut 0 bases from V and 0 bases from J, with 9 bases between. The CDR3 extends over 17 amino acids. CDR3 sequence reads: CASSYSTLLSGANVLTF. The CDR3 region has the DNA TGTGCCAGCAGTTACTCCACCCTACTCTCTGGGGCCAACGTCCTGACTTTC.

This clonotype has a count of ten or more. This sequence joins TRBV7-3 and TRBJ2-7; D remains ambiguous. This CDR3 comprises 13 residues. Per germline, CDR1 SGHTA and CDR2 FQGTGA. The V gene lost 5 bases and the J gene lost 4 bases, with 12 bases spanning the gap. The CDR3 coding sequence is TGTGCCAGCAGCCTTTACACGGCGTACGAGCAGTACTTC. This sequence encodes CASSLYTAYEQYF.

V and J are TRBV5-1 and TRBJ2-7; 8 nucleotides align to TRBD2. Germline CDR1 reads SGHRS; CDR2 reads YFSETQ. CDR3 length: 13 amino acids. Trimming cost V 4 bases and J 5 bases; bases outside gene matches: 5. This CDR3 is CASSAGLDDEQYF. CDR3 DNA: TGCGCCAGCAGCGCGGGACTAGATGACGAGCAGTACTTC.

About this clonotype: The junction departs from germline at one end; a sequencing error may be responsible. This chain links TRBV20-1 with TRBJ2-2; D gene unclear. Germline lookup yields CDR1 DFQATT and CDR2 SNEGSKA (reference sequence). The CDR3 is 11 residues long. The CDR3 loop is CSASVPGELFF. In nucleotides, the CDR3 is TGTAGTGCTAGTGTCCCCGGGGAGCTGTTTTTT.

In its sample, this clonotype was seen once. The chain employs TRBV11-2 and TRBJ1-6, with D unclear. The CDR3 is 13 amino acids. Germline CDR1 SGHAT, CDR2 FQNNGV. Trimming cost V 5 bases and J 10 bases, with 12 bases left between them. This CDR3 is CASSRGPDSPLHF. In nucleotides, the CDR3 is TGTGCCAGCAGCCGCGGGCCTGACTCACCCCTCCACTTT. Combining the CDR3 with reference TRBV11-2 and TRBJ1-6 gives the whole variable domain EAGVAQSPRYKIIEKRQSVAFWCNPISGHATLYWYQQILGQGPKLLIQFQNNGVVDDSQLPKDRFSAERLKGVDSTLKIQPAKLEDSAVYLCASSRGPDSPLHFGNGTRLTVT.

The V gene is TRBV6-5, the J gene TRBJ2-1; tentative D call: TRBD1 (5 bases). The germline gives CDR1 MNHEY, CDR2 SVGAGI. Trimming removed 4 bases at V and 6 bases at J, with 10 bases between. This CDR3 region has 13 residues. As DNA, the CDR3 is TGTGCCAGCAGTTTGCAAGGGGCCAATGAGCAGTTCTTC. This codes for CASSLQGANEQFF.

This clonotype was counted ten times or more. This chain links TRBV2 with TRBJ1-1, with 9 bases matching TRBD1. The CDR3 consists of 15 residues. The germline V gene encodes CDR1 SNHLY and CDR2 FYNNEI. J was trimmed by 11 bases and V by 7 bases; bases with no gene match: 17. This chain's CDR3 is CASTSGTGRVIWAFF. The CDR3 DNA reads as TGTGCCAGCACCTCCGGGACAGGGAGAGTAATATGGGCTTTCTTT. The variable domain in full, with the rest retrieved from reference TRBV2 and TRBJ1-1, is EPEVTQTPSHQVTQMGQEVILRCVPISNHLYFYWYRQILGQKVEFLVSFYNNEISEKSEIFDDQFSVERPDGSNFTLKIRSTKLEDSAMYFCASTSGTGRVIWAFFGQGTRLTVV.